The entry below gives a single T cell receptor beta chain sequence along with its context. This clonotype has at least ten counts. The antigen it recognizes is unknown. It has no much larger one-base neighbor in the sample; base qualities were not kept. TCRdb names Illumina HiSeq 2000 as the instrument used. Multiplex PCR amplification was used to build the TCR beta chain libraries. The amplified TCR beta chain products were analyzed by high-throughput sequencing. The raw public reads went through TCRdb reprocessing: fastp at Q25, MiXCR clone calling, in-frame beta chains kept. A single entry per CDR3 protein holds the most common genes and DNA from its merged rows. In all, the sample holds about 230,000 distinct CDR3 sequences, and approximately 29% of those were seen once. The ten most abundant clones make up around 1.4% of the sample. These data originate in a study of breast tumors, draining lymph nodes, adjacent tissues (TCRdb year 2016). About the investigation overall: In breast cancer patients, the study compared the TCR beta repertoires of tumor, adjacent nontumor tissue and axillary lymph nodes. In human breast cancer, the study set out to assess how tumor, surrounding tissue and draining lymph node repertoires relate to one another and whether T cells might be exchanged between them.

Relative to germline, V is missing 1 base and J is missing 3 bases, with 5 bases of the junction outside any gene match. The CDR3 starts with the cysteine, ends with the phenylalanine, and has 15 residues. Just CDR3 DNA is preserved here, 45 bases in frame from base 1. Reading the germline V gene (reference sequence) gives CDR1 LNHNV and CDR2 YYDKDF. The lymph node samples were taken from the axillary draining lymph nodes of breast cancer patients. Summary of the overall study and its limitations: Tumor T-cell repertoires showed less diversity than lymph node repertoires and more diversity than nontumor tissue repertoires, and tumor T-cell repertoires showed preferential V and J gene usage. In luminal-like breast cancer, tumor and nontumor tissue repertoires resembled each other significantly more than in basal-like breast cancer. Rather than being directly demonstrated, the conclusion that tumor T cells originate in lymph nodes was presented as consistent with a hypothesis. The data were considered consistent with the idea that most tumor T cells come from the lymph node and then expand in tumor tissue.

Here the chain combines TRBV15 and TRBJ1-1, with 7 middle bases fitting TRBD1. The sequence was collected from a female donor with breast cancer. Some clones in this sample may be carry-over from other donors' samples. The sequencing input was axillary lymph node tissue. CDR3 protein: CATSRVRQGDTEAFF. The sequenced DNA is TGTGCCACCAGCAGAGTGCGACAGGGCGACACTGAAGCTTTCTTT.